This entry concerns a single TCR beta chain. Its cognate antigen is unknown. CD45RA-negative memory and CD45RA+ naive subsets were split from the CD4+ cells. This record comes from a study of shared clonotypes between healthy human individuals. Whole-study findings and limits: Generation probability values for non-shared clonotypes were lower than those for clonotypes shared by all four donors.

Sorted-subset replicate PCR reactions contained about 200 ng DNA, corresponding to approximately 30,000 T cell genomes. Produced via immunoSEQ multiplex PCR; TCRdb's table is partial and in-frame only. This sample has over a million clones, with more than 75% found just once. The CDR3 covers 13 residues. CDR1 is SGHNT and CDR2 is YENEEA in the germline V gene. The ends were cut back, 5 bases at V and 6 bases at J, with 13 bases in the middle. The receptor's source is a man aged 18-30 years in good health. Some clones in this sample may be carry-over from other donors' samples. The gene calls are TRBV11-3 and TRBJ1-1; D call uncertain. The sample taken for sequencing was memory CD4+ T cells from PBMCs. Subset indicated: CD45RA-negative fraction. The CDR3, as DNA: TGTGCCAGCAGCCTTCCCATTGTGCCTGAAGCTTTCTTT. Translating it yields CASSLPIVPEAFF. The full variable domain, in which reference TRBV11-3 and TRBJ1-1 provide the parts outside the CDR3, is EAGVVQSPRYKIIEKKQPVAFWCNPISGHNTLYWYLQNLGQGPELLIRYENEEAVDDSQLPKDRFSAERLKGVDSTLKIQPAELGDSAVYLCASSLPIVPEAFFGQGTRLTVV.